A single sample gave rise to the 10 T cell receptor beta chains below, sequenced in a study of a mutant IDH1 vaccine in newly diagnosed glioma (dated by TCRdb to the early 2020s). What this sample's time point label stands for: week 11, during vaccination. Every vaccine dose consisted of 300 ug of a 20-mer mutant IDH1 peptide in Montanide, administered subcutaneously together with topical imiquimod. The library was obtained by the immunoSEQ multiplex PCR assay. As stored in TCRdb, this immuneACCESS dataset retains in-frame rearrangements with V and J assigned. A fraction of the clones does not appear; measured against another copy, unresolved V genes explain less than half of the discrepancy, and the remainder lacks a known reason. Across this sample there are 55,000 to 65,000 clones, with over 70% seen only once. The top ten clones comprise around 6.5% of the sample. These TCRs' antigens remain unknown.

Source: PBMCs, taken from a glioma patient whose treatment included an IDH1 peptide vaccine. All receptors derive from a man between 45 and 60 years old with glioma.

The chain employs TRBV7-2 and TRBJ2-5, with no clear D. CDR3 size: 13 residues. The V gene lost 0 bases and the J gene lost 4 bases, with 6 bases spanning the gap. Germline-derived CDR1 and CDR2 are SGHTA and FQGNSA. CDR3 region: CASSLASLETQYF. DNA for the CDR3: TGTGCCAGCAGCTTAGCCAGTCTAGAGACCCAGTACTTC.

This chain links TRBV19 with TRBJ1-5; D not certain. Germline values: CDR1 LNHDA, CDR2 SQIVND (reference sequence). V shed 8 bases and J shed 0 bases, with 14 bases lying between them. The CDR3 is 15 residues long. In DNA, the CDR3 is TGTGCCAGTTCCCACGACAACTATAGCAATCAGCCCCAGCATTTT. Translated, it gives CASSHDNYSNQPQHF.

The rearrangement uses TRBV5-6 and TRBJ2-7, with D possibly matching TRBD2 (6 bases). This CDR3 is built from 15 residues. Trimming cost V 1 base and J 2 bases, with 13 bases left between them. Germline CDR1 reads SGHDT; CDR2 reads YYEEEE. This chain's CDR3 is CASSLRGTVTYEQYF. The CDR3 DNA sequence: TGTGCCAGCAGCTTGCGGGGGACGGTGACCTACGAGCAGTACTTC.

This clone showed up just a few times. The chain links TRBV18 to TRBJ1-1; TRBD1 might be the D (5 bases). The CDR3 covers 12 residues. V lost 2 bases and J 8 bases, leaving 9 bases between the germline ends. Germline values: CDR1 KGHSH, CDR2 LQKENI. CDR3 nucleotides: TGTGCCAGCTCACCAGAGGGGCGGGAAGCTTTCTTT. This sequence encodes CASSPEGREAFF.

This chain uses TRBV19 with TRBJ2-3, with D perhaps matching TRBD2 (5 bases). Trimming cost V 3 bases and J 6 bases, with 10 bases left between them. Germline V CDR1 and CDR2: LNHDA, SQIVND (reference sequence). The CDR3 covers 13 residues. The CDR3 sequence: CASSILGADTQYF. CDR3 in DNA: TGTGCCAGTAGTATTCTGGGAGCGGATACGCAGTATTTT. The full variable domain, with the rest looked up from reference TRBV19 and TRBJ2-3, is DGGITQSPKYLFRKEGQNVTLSCEQNLNHDAMYWYRQDPGQGLRLIYYSQIVNDFQKGDIAEGYSVSREKKESFPLTVTSAQKNPTAFYLCASSILGADTQYFGPGTRLTVL.

The CDR3 sequence: CASSPFGQGAYTF. The CDR3 DNA sequence: TGTGCCAGCTCACCATTCGGACAAGGAGCCTACACCTTC. The chain employs TRBV18 and TRBJ1-2, with D maybe TRBD1 (5 bases). The V end was cut by 2 bases, the J end by 10 bases, with 14 bases between. This CDR3 contains 13 residues. Germline loops: CDR1 KGHSH, CDR2 LQKENI.

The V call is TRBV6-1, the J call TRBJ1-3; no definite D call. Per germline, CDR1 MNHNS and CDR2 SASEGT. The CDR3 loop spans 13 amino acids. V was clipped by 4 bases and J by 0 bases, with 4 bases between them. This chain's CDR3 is CASSVPSGNTIYF. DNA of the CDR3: TGTGCCAGCAGTGTTCCCTCTGGAAACACCATATATTTT.

The CDR3 is CASSLRGSGYTF. The DNA for the CDR3 is TGTGCCAGCAGCTTGAGAGGGTCTGGCTACACCTTC. The rearrangement links TRBV5-4 to TRBJ1-2, with D unresolved. Germline loops: CDR1 SGHNT, CDR2 YYREEE (reference sequence). The CDR3 consists of 12 residues. V shed 1 base and J shed 7 bases, with 8 bases lying between them.

In DNA form, the CDR3 reads TGCAGTGCTAGGTGGACAGAAGTCCTGACTTTC. This translates into CSARWTEVLTF. J is TRBJ2-6 and V is TRBV20-1, with TRBD1 as a possible D gene (6 bases). Per germline, CDR1 DFQATT and CDR2 SNEGSKA (reference sequence). Trimming pared 3 bases from V and 13 bases from J, leaving 10 bases between. This CDR3 spans 11 amino acids.

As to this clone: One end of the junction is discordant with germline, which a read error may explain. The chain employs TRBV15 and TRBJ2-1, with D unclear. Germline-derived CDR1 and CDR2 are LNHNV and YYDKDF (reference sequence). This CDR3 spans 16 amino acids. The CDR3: CATSRDRAESSNEQFF. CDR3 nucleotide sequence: TGTGCCACCAGCAGAGATAGGGCGGAATCCTCCAATGAGCAGTTCTTC.